This T cell receptor (beta chain) was recovered during a study of CD8 T cells in ankylosing spondylitis. Regarding this clonotype: Its antigen is as yet unknown.

Study-level findings and limits: There were earlier reports of some motif variants in reactive arthritis synovial fluid and blood. Significant enrichment of disease-linked clones was reported in matched ankylosing spondylitis synovial fluid. In ankylosing spondylitis blood, a motif of several highly homologous TCR beta variants appeared characteristic.

The TCR beta libraries were generated through quantitative 5'-RACE incorporating molecular barcodes. TCRdb reanalysed the 5' RACE reads using MiXCR and keeps one entry per CDR3 protein. The sample includes about 250,000 distinct CDR3 sequences, under 30% seen only once; the top ten take 0.5% to 0.75%. In germline, CDR1 is DFQATT, CDR2 SNEGSKA (reference sequence). Germline trimming cut 2 bases from V and 3 bases from J; bases unmatched to any gene: 7. CDR3 length equals 14 residues. V and J are TRBV20-1 and TRBJ2-7; 7 bases align to TRBD2. This TCR was recovered from a male donor with ankylosing spondylitis or in good health (not recorded which). Source material: blood, either unsorted or a sorted T cell fraction (not recorded which). The DNA of the CDR3 is TGCAGTGCTAGACCGTGGGGGGGTCTCTACGAGCAGTACTTC. Translation gives CSARPWGGLYEQYF.